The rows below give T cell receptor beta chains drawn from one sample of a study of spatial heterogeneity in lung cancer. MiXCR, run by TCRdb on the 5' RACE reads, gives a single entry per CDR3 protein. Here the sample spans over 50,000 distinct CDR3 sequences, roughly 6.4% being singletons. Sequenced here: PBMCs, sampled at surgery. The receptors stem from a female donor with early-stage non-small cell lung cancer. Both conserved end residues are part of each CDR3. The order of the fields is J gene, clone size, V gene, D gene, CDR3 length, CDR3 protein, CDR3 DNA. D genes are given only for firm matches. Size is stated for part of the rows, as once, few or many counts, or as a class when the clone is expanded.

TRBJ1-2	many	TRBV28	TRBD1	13	CASSLGTDYGYTF	TGTGCCAGCAGTTTGGGGACAGACTATGGCTACACCTTC
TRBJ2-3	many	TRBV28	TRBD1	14	CASSATGGSDTQYF	TGTGCCAGCAGTGCGACAGGGGGGTCAGATACGCAGTATTTT
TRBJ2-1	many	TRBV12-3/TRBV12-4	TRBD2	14	CASSLRESYNEQFF	TGTGCCAGCAGTCTGCGGGAGTCCTACAATGAGCAGTTCTTC
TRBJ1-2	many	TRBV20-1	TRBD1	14	CSAGQGASHYGYTF	TGCAGTGCCGGACAGGGAGCTTCCCACTATGGCTACACCTTC
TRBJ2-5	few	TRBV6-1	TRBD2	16	CASSITSGGPQETQYF	TGTGCCAGCAGTATCACTAGCGGGGGGCCGCAAGAGACCCAGTACTTC
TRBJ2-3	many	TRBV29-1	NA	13	CSVEVLGVDTQYF	TGCAGCGTCGAAGTCCTAGGGGTAGATACGCAGTATTTT
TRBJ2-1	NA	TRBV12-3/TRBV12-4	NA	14	CASSFLAAYNEQFF	TGTGCCAGCAGTTTTCTGGCAGCCTACAATGAGCAGTTCTTC
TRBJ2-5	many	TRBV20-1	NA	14	CSARVDRPQETQYF	TGCAGTGCTAGAGTAGACAGACCCCAAGAGACCCAGTACTTC
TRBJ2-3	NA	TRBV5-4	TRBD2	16	CASSLDTGGATDTQYF	TGTGCCAGCAGCTTGGATACGGGAGGGGCTACAGATACGCAGTATTTT
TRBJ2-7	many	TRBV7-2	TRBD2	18	CASSLGPSGRTTSYEQYF	TGTGCCAGCAGCTTAGGGCCTAGCGGGAGGACGACATCCTACGAGCAGTACTTC
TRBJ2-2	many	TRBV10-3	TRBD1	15	CAITLGQEVTGELFF	TGTGCCATCACCTTAGGACAGGAAGTCACCGGGGAGCTGTTTTTT
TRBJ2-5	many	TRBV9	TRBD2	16	CASSEQGLTAQETQYF	TGTGCCAGCAGCGAGCAGGGACTAACCGCGCAAGAGACCCAGTACTTC
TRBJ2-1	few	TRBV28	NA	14	CASSRGRSYNEQFF	TGTGCCAGCTCTCGGGGGCGCTCCTACAATGAGCAGTTCTTC
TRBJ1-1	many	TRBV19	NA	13	CASSTYRHPEAFF	TGTGCCAGTAGTACCTATCGGCATCCTGAAGCTTTCTTT
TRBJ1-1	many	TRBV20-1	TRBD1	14	CSAAPPTGGTEAFF	TGCAGTGCTGCACCCCCGACAGGGGGCACTGAAGCTTTCTTT
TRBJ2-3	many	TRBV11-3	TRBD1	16	CASSWGTGESTDTQYF	TGTGCCAGCAGTTGGGGGACAGGGGAGAGCACAGATACGCAGTATTTT
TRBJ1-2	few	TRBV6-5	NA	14	CASTPLQRAYGYTF	TGTGCCAGCACCCCACTCCAGCGCGCTTACGGCTACACCTTC
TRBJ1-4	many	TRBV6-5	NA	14	CASSPGRSREKLFF	TGTGCCAGCAGTCCAGGGCGGTCAAGGGAAAAACTGTTTTTT
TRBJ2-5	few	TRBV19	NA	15	CASRVRANLGETQYF	TGTGCCAGTAGGGTAAGGGCAAATCTCGGCGAGACCCAGTACTTC
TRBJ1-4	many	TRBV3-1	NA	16	CASSPGGLTANEKLFF	TGTGCCAGCAGCCCGGGGGGACTAACCGCTAATGAAAAACTGTTTTTT
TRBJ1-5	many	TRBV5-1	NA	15	CASSPWGGPNQPQHF	TGCGCCAGCAGCCCCTGGGGGGGCCCCAATCAGCCCCAGCATTTT
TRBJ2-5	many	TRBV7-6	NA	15	CASSPGWGLQETQYF	TGTGCCAGCAGCCCCGGTTGGGGGTTACAAGAGACCCAGTACTTC
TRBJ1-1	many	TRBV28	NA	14	CASSFTRARSKAFF	TGTGCCAGCAGTTTTACAAGAGCCCGGAGTAAGGCTTTCTTT
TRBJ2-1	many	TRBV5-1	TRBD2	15	CASSSGLAGGDEQFF	TGCGCCAGCAGCTCGGGACTAGCGGGAGGGGATGAGCAGTTCTTC
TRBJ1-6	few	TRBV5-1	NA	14	CASSLGQNYSPLHF	TGCGCCAGCAGCTTGGGGCAGAACTATTCACCCCTCCACTTT
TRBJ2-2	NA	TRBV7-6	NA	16	CASSLAVQANTGELFF	TGTGCCAGCAGCTTAGCGGTACAGGCTAACACCGGGGAGCTGTTTTTT
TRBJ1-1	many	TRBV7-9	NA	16	CASSLGPRQLLDEAFF	TGTGCCAGCAGCTTAGGACCGCGACAGCTACTGGATGAAGCTTTCTTT
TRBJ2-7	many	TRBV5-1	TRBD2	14	CASTISGRAGEQYF	TGCGCCAGCACCATCAGCGGGAGGGCCGGCGAGCAGTACTTC
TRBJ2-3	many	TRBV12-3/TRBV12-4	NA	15	CASSLLDPSTDTQYF	TGTGCCAGCAGTTTACTAGACCCTAGCACAGATACGCAGTATTTT
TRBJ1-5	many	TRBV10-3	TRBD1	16	CAISGGTGQGNQPQHF	TGTGCCATCAGTGGGGGGACAGGGCAAGGTAATCAGCCCCAGCATTTT
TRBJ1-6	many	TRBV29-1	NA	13	CSAQTGGSSPLHF	TGCAGCGCCCAGACGGGAGGGTCTTCACCCCTCCACTTT
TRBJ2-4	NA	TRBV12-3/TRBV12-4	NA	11	CASSSGTHKYF	TGTGCCAGCAGTTCGGGAACCCATAAGTACTTC
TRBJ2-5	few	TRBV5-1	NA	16	CASSHPTRQAGQTQYF	TGCGCCAGCAGCCACCCTACTCGACAGGCGGGACAGACCCAGTACTTC
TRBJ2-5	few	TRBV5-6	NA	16	CASSPVASEGQETQYF	TGTGCCAGCAGTCCGGTGGCCTCCGAGGGCCAAGAGACCCAGTACTTC
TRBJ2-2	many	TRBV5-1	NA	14	CASSPGGGAGELFF	TGCGCCAGCAGCCCTGGCGGGGGCGCCGGGGAGCTGTTTTTT
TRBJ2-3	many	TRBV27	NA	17	CASSLWLGSSGTDTQYF	TGTGCCAGCAGTTTATGGCTCGGGAGCAGTGGCACAGATACGCAGTATTTT
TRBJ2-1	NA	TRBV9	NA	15	CASSAGTAPGNEQFF	TGTGCCAGCAGCGCAGGGACCGCCCCTGGGAATGAGCAGTTCTTC
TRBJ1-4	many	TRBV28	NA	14	CASSLGATNEKLFF	TGTGCCAGCAGTTTAGGTGCAACTAATGAAAAACTGTTTTTT
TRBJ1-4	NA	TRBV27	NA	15	CASSRQGRTNEKLFF	TGTGCCAGCAGCCGGCAGGGTCGGACTAATGAAAAACTGTTTTTT
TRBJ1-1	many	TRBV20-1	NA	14	CSAGAGTLFTEAFF	TGCAGTGCTGGGGCGGGTACCCTATTCACTGAAGCTTTCTTT
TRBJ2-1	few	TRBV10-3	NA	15	CAISESRGSYNEQFF	TGTGCCATCAGTGAGTCTAGGGGTTCCTACAATGAGCAGTTCTTC
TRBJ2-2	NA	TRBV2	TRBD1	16	CASSDVGGGYTGELFF	TGTGCCAGCAGTGATGTAGGGGGCGGGTACACCGGGGAGCTGTTTTTT
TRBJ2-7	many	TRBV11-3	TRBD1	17	CASSLAPRTGVSYEQYF	TGTGCCAGCAGCTTAGCCCCCAGGACAGGGGTCTCCTACGAGCAGTACTTC
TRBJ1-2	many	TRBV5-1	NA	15	CASSLDGDTNYGYTF	TGCGCCAGCAGCTTGGACGGGGACACCAACTATGGCTACACCTTC
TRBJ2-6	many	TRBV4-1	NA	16	CASSQAPYSGANVLTF	TGCGCCAGCAGCCAGGCGCCATACTCTGGGGCCAACGTCCTGACTTTC
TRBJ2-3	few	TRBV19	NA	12	CASSQEDTRQYF	TGTGCCAGTAGTCAAGAGGACACCCGGCAGTATTTT
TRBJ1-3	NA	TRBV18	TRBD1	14	CASLSDRAGNTIYF	TGTGCCAGCTTATCGGACAGGGCTGGAAACACCATATATTTT
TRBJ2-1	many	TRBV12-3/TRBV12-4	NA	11	CASSPLSEQFF	TGTGCCAGCAGTCCTCTAAGTGAGCAGTTCTTC
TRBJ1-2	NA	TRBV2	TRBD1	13	CASSPQQGMGYTF	TGTGCCAGCAGTCCCCAACAGGGGATGGGCTACACCTTC
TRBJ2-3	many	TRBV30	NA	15	CAWIPSGFRTDTQYF	TGTGCCTGGATTCCATCGGGATTCCGCACAGATACGCAGTATTTT
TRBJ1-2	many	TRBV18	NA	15	CASSPPGAGGNGYTF	TGTGCCAGCTCACCACCCGGGGCAGGAGGGAATGGCTACACCTTC
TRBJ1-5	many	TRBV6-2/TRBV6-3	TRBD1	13	CATGQRGNQPQHF	TGTGCCACGGGACAGCGAGGCAATCAGCCCCAGCATTTT
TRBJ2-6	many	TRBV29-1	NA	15	CSASSGLSGANVLTF	TGCAGCGCCTCCTCAGGGTTGTCTGGGGCCAACGTCCTGACTTTC
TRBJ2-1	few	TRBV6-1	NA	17	CASSLLPQGPSYNEQFF	TGTGCCAGCAGCCTTCTGCCCCAGGGGCCATCCTACAATGAGCAGTTCTTC
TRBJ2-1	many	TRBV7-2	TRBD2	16	CASSLDGTSGEREQFF	TGTGCCAGCAGCTTAGATGGGACTAGCGGGGAGCGGGAGCAGTTCTTC
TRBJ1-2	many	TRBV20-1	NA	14	CSARMGGRAYGYTF	TGCAGTGCTAGAATGGGTGGCAGGGCCTATGGCTACACCTTC
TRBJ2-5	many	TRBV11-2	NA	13	CASSLGGWETQYF	TGTGCCAGCAGCCTCGGGGGATGGGAGACCCAGTACTTC
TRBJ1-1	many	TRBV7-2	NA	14	CASSMGGSVTEAFF	TGTGCCAGCAGTATGGGAGGGAGCGTCACTGAAGCTTTCTTT
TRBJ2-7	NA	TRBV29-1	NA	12	CSVVGRRYEQYF	TGCAGCGTTGTGGGACGGCGCTACGAGCAGTACTTC
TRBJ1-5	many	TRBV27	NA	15	CASSLSTGRNQPQHF	TGTGCCAGCAGTTTATCTACAGGGAGGAATCAGCCCCAGCATTTT